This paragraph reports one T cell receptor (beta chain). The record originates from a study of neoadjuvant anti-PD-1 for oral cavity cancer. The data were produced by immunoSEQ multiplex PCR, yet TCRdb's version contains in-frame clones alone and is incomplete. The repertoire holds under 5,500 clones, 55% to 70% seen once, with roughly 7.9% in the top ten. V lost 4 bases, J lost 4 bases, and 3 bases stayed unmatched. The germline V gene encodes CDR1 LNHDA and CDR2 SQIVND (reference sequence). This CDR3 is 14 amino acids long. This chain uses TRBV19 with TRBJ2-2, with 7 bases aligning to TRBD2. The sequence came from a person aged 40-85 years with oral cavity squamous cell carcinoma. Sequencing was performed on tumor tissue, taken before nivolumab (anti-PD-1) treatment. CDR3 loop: CASSRASGTGELFF. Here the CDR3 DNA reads TGTGCCAGTAGTAGGGCTAGCGGCACCGGGGAGCTGTTTTTT.